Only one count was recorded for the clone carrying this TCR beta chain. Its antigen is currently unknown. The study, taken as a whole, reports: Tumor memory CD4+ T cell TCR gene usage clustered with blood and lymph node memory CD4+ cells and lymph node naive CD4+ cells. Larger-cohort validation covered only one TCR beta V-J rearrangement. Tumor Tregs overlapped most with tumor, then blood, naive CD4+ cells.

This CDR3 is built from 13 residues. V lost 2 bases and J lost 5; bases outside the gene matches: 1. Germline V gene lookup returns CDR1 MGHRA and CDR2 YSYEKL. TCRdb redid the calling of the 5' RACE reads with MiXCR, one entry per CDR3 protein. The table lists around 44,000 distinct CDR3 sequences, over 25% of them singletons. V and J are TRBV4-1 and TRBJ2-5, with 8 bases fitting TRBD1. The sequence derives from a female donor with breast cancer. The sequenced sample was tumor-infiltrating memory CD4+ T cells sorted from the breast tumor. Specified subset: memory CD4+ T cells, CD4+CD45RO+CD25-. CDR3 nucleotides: TGCGCCAGCAGCCAAAGACAGGGGGAGACCCAGTACTTC. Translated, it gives CASSQRQGETQYF.